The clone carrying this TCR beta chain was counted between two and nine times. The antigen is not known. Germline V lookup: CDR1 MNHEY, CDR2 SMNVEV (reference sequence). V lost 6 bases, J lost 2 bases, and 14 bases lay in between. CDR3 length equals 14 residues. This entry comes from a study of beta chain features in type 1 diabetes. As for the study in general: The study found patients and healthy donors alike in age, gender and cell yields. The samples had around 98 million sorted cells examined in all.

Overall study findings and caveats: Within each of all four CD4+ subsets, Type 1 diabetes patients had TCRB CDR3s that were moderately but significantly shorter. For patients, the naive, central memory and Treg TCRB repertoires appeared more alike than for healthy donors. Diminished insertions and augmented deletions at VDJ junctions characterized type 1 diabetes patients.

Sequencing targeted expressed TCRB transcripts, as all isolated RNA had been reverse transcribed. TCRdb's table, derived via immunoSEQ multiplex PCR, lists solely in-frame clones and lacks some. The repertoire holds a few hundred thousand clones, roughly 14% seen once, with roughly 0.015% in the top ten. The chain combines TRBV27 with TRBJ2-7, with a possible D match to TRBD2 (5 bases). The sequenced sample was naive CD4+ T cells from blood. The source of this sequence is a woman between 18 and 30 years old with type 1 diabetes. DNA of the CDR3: TGTGCCAGCAGCCTCTTGGACGGGGCCTACGAGCAGTACTTC. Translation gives CASSLLDGAYEQYF.